This T cell receptor beta chain is from a study of cytomegalovirus exposure and HLA in healthy donors. Trimming removed 6 bases at V and 12 bases at J, with 12 bases between. This CDR3 comprises 11 residues. Germline assignment: CDR1 MGHRA and CDR2 YSYEKL. Researchers ran the PCR with 60 Vbeta and 13 Jbeta primers. The method was immunoSEQ multiplex PCR; TCRdb's version includes in-frame clones alone and lacks a portion of them. The table shows 90,000 to 150,000 clones, with over 60% occurring only once. To note about this clone: Its matching antigen is unknown.

Broader study findings: Most TCR sequences were uncommon, yet certain public TCRs appeared in many donors. A later analysis showed that HLA-associated TCR beta chains had undergone more clonal expansion than equally common others.

This receptor was taken from a human donor in good health. The rearrangement joins TRBV4-1 to TRBJ2-1, with TRBD1 as a possible D gene (5 bases). The sequencing sample was made of PBMCs. For the CDR3, the DNA is TGCGCCAGCAGTCAGGGTGCCGGGCAGTTCTTC. It encodes CASSQGAGQFF.